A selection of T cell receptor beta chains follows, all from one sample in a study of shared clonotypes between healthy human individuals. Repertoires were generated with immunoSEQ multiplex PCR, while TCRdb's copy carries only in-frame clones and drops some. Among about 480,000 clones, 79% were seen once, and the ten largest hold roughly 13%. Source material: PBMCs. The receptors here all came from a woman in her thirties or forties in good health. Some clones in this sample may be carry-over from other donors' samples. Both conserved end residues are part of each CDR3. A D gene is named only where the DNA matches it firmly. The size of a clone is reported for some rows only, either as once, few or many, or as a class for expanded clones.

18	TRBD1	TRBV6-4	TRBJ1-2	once	CASRDDGGQGIYQDGYTF	TGTGCCAGCAGAGACGATGGTGGACAGGGAATTTATCAAGATGGCTACACCTTC
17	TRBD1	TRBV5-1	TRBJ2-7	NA	CASSMTGLSSSGYEQYF	TGCGCCAGCAGCATGACAGGGTTAAGTAGTTCTGGCTACGAGCAGTACTTC
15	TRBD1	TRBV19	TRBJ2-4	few	CASSIPRQGTSIQYF	TGTGCCAGTAGTATCCCGCGACAGGGGACGTCCATTCAGTACTTC
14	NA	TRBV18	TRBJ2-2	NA	CASSPQKNTGELFF	TGTGCCAGCTCACCACAAAAAAACACCGGGGAGCTGTTTTTT
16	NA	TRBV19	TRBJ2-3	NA	CASSAAWQGRTDTQYF	TGTGCCAGTAGTGCGGCCTGGCAGGGGCGGACAGATACGCAGTATTTT
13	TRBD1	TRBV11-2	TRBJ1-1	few	CASSLAWDRARFF	TGTGCCAGCAGCTTAGCGTGGGACAGGGCACGTTTCTTT
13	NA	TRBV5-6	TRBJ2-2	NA	CASSLEYTGELFF	TGTGCCAGCAGCTTGGAGTACACCGGGGAGCTGTTTTTT
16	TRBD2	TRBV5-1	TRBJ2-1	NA	CASSKGTSGSTHEQFF	TGCGCCAGCAGCAAAGGGACTAGCGGGAGCACCCATGAGCAGTTCTTC
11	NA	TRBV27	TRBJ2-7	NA	CASRGRYEQYF	TGTGCCAGCAGGGGTCGCTACGAGCAGTACTTC
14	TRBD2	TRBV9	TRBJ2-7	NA	CASSALAGAYEQYF	TGTGCCAGCAGCGCCCTAGCGGGAGCCTACGAGCAGTACTTC
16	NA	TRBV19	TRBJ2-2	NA	CASSIVAGTNTGELFF	TGTGCCAGTAGTATAGTGGCCGGTACAAACACCGGGGAGCTGTTTTTT
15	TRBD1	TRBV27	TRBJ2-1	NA	CASSKGQEHYNEQFF	TGTGCCAGCAGCAAGGGACAGGAACACTACAATGAGCAGTTCTTC
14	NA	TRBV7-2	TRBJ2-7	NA	CASSFLAASYEQYF	TGTGCCAGCAGCTTCTTGGCGGCCTCCTACGAGCAGTACTTC
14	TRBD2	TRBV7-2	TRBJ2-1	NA	CASSLVRGNNEQFF	TGTGCCAGCAGCTTAGTGCGGGGGAACAATGAGCAGTTCTTC
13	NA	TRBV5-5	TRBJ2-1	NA	CASSLDSSNEQFF	TGTGCCAGCAGCTTGGACAGCAGCAATGAGCAGTTCTTC
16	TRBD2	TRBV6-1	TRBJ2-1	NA	CASSESPSGIVNEQFF	TGTGCCAGCAGTGAATCCCCTAGCGGGATAGTAAATGAGCAGTTCTTC
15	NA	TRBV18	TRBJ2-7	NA	CASSPPAQVSYEQYF	TGTGCCAGCTCACCACCCGCGCAGGTCTCCTACGAGCAGTACTTC
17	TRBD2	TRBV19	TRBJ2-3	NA	CASSPRLAGGFTDTQYF	TGTGCCAGTAGTCCGAGACTAGCGGGAGGGTTCACAGATACGCAGTATTTT
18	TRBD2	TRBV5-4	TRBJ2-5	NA	CASSQFGLAGGRQETQYF	TGTGCCAGCAGCCAATTTGGACTAGCGGGAGGGCGGCAAGAGACCCAGTACTTC
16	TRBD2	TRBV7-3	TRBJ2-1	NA	CASSFAGTSGHNEQFF	TGTGCCAGCAGCTTCGCCGGGACTAGCGGTCACAATGAGCAGTTCTTC
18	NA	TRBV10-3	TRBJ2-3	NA	CAISESLLGSGGTDTQYF	TGTGCCATCAGTGAATCTCTTTTAGGAAGTGGGGGCACAGATACGCAGTATTTT
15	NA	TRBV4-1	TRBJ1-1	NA	CASSQGVLMNTEAFF	TGCGCCAGCAGCCAAGGGGTACTCATGAACACTGAAGCTTTCTTT
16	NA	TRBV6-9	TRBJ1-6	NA	CASSYSYRPLNSPLHF	TGTGCCAGCAGTTATTCGTATCGGCCGTTGAATTCACCCCTCCACTTT
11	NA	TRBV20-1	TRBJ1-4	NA	CSAYENEKLFF	TGCAGTGCCTACGAAAATGAAAAACTGTTTTTT
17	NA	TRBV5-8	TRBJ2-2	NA	CASSLIVASPSAGELFF	TGTGCCAGCAGCTTGATAGTGGCTAGCCCAAGCGCCGGGGAGCTGTTTTTT
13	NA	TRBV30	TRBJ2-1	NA	CAWSHGNGNEQFF	TGTGCCTGGAGTCACGGGAACGGCAATGAGCAGTTCTTC
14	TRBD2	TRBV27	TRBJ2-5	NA	CASSPRTSPETQYF	TGTGCCAGCAGTCCCAGGACTAGCCCAGAGACCCAGTACTTC
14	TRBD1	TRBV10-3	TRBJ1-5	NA	CAISEPGGDQPQHF	TGTGCCATCAGTGAGCCAGGGGGAGATCAGCCCCAGCATTTT
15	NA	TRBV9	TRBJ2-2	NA	CASSPIQGTIGELFF	TGTGCCAGCAGCCCCATCCAGGGGACGATCGGGGAGCTGTTTTTT
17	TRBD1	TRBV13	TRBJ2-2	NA	CASSPYRTGTNTGELFF	TGTGCCAGCAGCCCGTACCGGACAGGGACGAACACCGGGGAGCTGTTTTTT
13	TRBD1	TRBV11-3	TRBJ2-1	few	CASSRGTGNEQFF	TGTGCCAGCAGCAGAGGGACAGGCAATGAGCAGTTCTTC
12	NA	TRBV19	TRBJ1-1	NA	CASSFLNTEAFF	TGTGCCAGTAGTTTCTTGAACACTGAAGCTTTCTTT
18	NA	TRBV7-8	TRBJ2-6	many	CASSLGGRGRTGANVLTF	TGTGCCAGCAGCTTAGGGGGCAGGGGACGGACTGGGGCCAACGTCCTGACTTTC
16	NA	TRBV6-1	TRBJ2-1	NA	CASSVGSGVNANEQFF	TGTGCCAGCAGTGTTGGGTCGGGAGTTAATGCGAATGAGCAGTTCTTC
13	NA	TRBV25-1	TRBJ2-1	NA	CAAGTLASNEQFF	TGTGCCGCCGGGACACTCGCTAGCAATGAGCAGTTCTTC
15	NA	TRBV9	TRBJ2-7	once	CASSVGTVGSYEQYF	TGTGCCAGCAGCGTGGGGACGGTTGGCTCCTACGAGCAGTACTTC
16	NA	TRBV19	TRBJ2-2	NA	CASSPYPQGNTGELFF	TGTGCCAGTAGCCCATATCCGCAGGGGAACACCGGGGAGCTGTTTTTT
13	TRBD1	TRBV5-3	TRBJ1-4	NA	CARTRDRGEKLFF	TGTGCCAGAACACGGGACAGGGGAGAAAAACTGTTTTTT